Each of the 14 T cell receptor beta chains below was sequenced from the same sample in a study of T-cell reconstitution after alpha-beta-depleted transplantation in children. During its preparation, the TCRbeta library received unique molecular identifiers. TCRdb analysed the PCR reads with MiXCR anew, one entry per CDR3 protein. Here the sample spans some 350,000 distinct CDR3 sequences, 15% to 20% being singletons. The sample here was PBMCs, mostly from graft donor cells, taken 360 days after TCRalphabeta/CD19-depleted stem cell transplant. Every receptor here comes from a male patient between 2 and 10 years old who had a stem cell transplant for acute lymphoblastic leukemia, so the T cells may come from the graft donor.

This clonotype showed up many times. V usage is TRBV28 and J usage is TRBJ2-1; tentative D call: TRBD1 (5 bases). Looked up from germline, CDR1 is MDHEN and CDR2 is SYDVKM. CDR3 size: 14 residues. V was cut by 3 bases and J by 3 bases, with 9 bases left in between. The CDR3 nucleotides read TGTGCCAGCAGTTTCCAGGGCCTCTACAATGAGCAGTTCTTC. It codes for CASSFQGLYNEQFF.

This clonotype was seen many times. This chain joins TRBV28 and TRBJ2-3, with a tentative D call TRBD2 (6 bases). The CDR3 is made up of 15 amino acids. Per the germline V gene, CDR1 is MDHEN and CDR2 is SYDVKM. V was trimmed by 3 bases and J by 3 bases, leaving 13 bases between them. CDR3 DNA sequence: TGTGCCAGCAGTTTCTCGGGAGAGGGTACAGATACGCAGTATTTT. Its protein product is CASSFSGEGTDTQYF.

The chain has TRBV20-1 and TRBJ2-2, with 7 bases aligning to TRBD1. Germline V CDR1 and CDR2: DFQATT, SNEGSKA (reference sequence). The CDR3 contains 14 residues. V gave up 1 base and J gave up 2 bases; unmatched junction bases: 1. In nucleotides, the CDR3 is TGCAGTGCTAGAGGGGACAGAAACACCGGGGAGCTGTTTTTT. Translating it yields CSARGDRNTGELFF.

This clonotype was seen only a few times. The J gene is TRBJ2-3, the V gene TRBV12-3 or TRBV12-4; no reliable D call. The CDR3 has 12 residues. V lost 4 bases and J lost 6, with 8 bases in between. The CDR3, as DNA: TGTGCCAGCAGTTACGTCGGGGATACGCAGTATTTT. It specifies CASSYVGDTQYF.

The rearrangement joins TRBV24-1 to TRBJ2-2; TRBD2 aligns across 9 bases. The CDR3 is 17 amino acids. With 4 bases clipped from V and 2 bases from J, the junction kept 7 bases outside the gene matches. Germline V gene lookup returns CDR1 KGHDR and CDR2 SFDVKD. The CDR3, as DNA: TGTGCCACCAGTGACTTTAGCGGGAGTTCCAACACCGGGGAGCTGTTTTTT. The encoded protein is CATSDFSGSSNTGELFF.

A few counts support this clonotype. The rearrangement uses TRBV7-2 and TRBJ2-1; D call uncertain. The germline V and J ends were trimmed by 8 bases and 0 bases, with 11 bases remaining between them. CDR3 length equals 14 residues. Germline V gives CDR1 SGHTA, CDR2 FQGNSA. CDR3 residues: CASVPTFSYNEQFF. DNA for the CDR3: TGTGCCAGCGTTCCGACGTTCTCCTACAATGAGCAGTTCTTC.

This clonotype was observed a few times. The rearrangement joins TRBV5-1 to TRBJ2-1; 15 nucleotides align to TRBD2. The J segment lost 13 bases and the V segment lost 4 bases, leaving 6 bases of the junction unmatched. The CDR3 totals 14 residues. From germline, CDR1 is SGHRS and CDR2 YFSETQ. CDR3 sequence reads: CASSKGLAGGPQFF. In DNA form, the CDR3 reads TGCGCCAGCAGCAAAGGACTAGCGGGAGGGCCCCAGTTCTTC.

The chain links TRBV7-2 to TRBJ2-3; D not resolved. The germline CDR1 and CDR2 sequences are SGHTA and FQGNSA. V gave up 1 base and J gave up 6 bases, with 11 bases separating them. CDR3 length equals 14 residues. In DNA, the CDR3 is TGTGCCAGCAGCTTAGGAGCGATAGAGGATACGCAGTATTTT. It codes for CASSLGAIEDTQYF.

This clonotype was found many times. J is TRBJ2-7 and V is TRBV19; TRBD1 is a possible D gene (6 bases). Germline loops: CDR1 LNHDA, CDR2 SQIVND (reference sequence). CDR3 length: 13 amino acids. The V end was cut by 1 base, the J end by 9 bases, with 13 bases between. The CDR3 nucleotides are TGTGCCAGTAGTATAGTATCGGACAGCCCGCAGTACTTC. Its translation: CASSIVSDSPQYF.

V and J are TRBV28 and TRBJ2-3; TRBD2 is a possible D gene (5 bases). V was trimmed by 2 bases and J by 4 bases, leaving 13 bases between them. The CDR3 length is 15 residues. Germline CDR1 and CDR2: MDHEN and SYDVKM. As DNA, the CDR3 is TGTGCCAGCAGTTTAGGCCGGGGATGGGCAGATACGCAGTATTTT. Translation gives CASSLGRGWADTQYF.

There are many counts of this clonotype. The J gene is TRBJ2-3, the V gene TRBV24-1; TRBD2 matches 7 bases. Germline V gene lookup returns CDR1 KGHDR and CDR2 SFDVKD. The CDR3 is 15 residues long. Losses at the gene ends were 1 base for V and 6 bases for J; bases not matched to a gene: 6. DNA for the CDR3: TGTGCCACCAGTGATTTTCCTCCGGGGGGTGATACGCAGTATTTT. Translated: CATSDFPPGGDTQYF.

This clonotype was observed a handful of times. The chain employs TRBV28 and TRBJ1-5, with D tentatively TRBD1 (5 bases). Germline CDR1 reads MDHEN; CDR2 reads SYDVKM. This CDR3 is 16 amino acids long. Trimming took off 10 bases at V and 2 bases at J, with 21 bases between the two ends. CDR3 sequence reads: CATQRIWGGGNQPQHF. The DNA for the CDR3 is TGTGCCACCCAACGCATCTGGGGGGGAGGCAATCAGCCCCAGCATTTT.

This clonotype has a handful of counts. V gene TRBV10-2 combines with J gene TRBJ2-2; the match to TRBD2 covers 11 bases. Germline V gene data show CDR1 as WSHSY and CDR2 as SAAADI. The trim removed 6 bases at V and 4 bases at J, leaving 7 bases unmatched. CDR3 size: 16 residues. CDR3 sequence reads: CASRFSSGRTTGELFF. CDR3 DNA: TGCGCCAGCAGGTTTTCTAGCGGGAGGACCACCGGGGAGCTGTTTTTT.

This clonotype showed up many times. V is TRBV20-1 and J is TRBJ2-1, with 7 bases fitting TRBD1. The V gene's germline CDR1 is DFQATT and CDR2 SNEGSKA (reference sequence). The CDR3 extends over 15 amino acids. V lost 3 bases and J lost 5; bases outside the gene matches: 10. The CDR3 is CSASGDRAFNNEQFF. The CDR3 DNA is TGCAGTGCTAGTGGTGACAGGGCCTTTAACAATGAGCAGTTCTTC.